These T cell receptor beta chains were read from a single sample in a study of blood T cell repertoires in COVID-19. Libraries were prepared by immunoSEQ multiplex PCR; TCRdb keeps only in-frame clonotypes and omits some of them. The sample contains approximately 300,000 clones, about 90% of which appear only once. The sequenced sample was peripheral blood. All receptors derive from a woman aged 40 to 50 with acute or convalescent COVID-19. Both conserved end residues are part of each CDR3.

V,J,CDR3
TRBV27,TRBJ1-5,CASSLLGTNQPQHF
TRBV7-2,TRBJ2-1,CASSSLNEQFF
TRBV6-6,TRBJ2-3,CASRGQAVGDGDTQYF
TRBV27,TRBJ1-4,CASSSAGGYNEKLFF
TRBV27,TRBJ1-1,CASSPRQGSAFF
TRBV5-1,TRBJ1-4,CASSLGGSNEKLFF
TRBV9,TRBJ1-1,CASSVAPDRNTEAFF
TRBV2,TRBJ1-1,CASDRRDSMNTEAFF
TRBV10-3,TRBJ1-1,CAIKGLSGTEAFF
TRBV10-2,TRBJ1-2,CASSPGVANYGYTF
TRBV7-8,TRBJ1-5,CASSPGFRESQHF
TRBV7-3,TRBJ1-2,CASSWTGDYGYTF
TRBV5-4,TRBJ1-1,CASSVRGVAEAFF
TRBV30,TRBJ1-2,CAWSGYSGTLGYTF
TRBV24-1,TRBJ2-3,CATSDAPTSTDTQYF
TRBV9,TRBJ1-6,CASSEQGYNSPLHF
TRBV19,TRBJ1-2,CASNDRERYGYTF
TRBV6-6,TRBJ1-3,CASSGLGTARLNTIYF
TRBV9,TRBJ1-4,CASSVAGGKLFF
TRBV5-8,TRBJ1-3,CASRRDRGSGNTIYF
TRBV6-6,TRBJ2-3,CASLAQRGTTDTQYF
TRBV5-1,TRBJ1-1,CASGDGGAASRPAFF
TRBV6-4,TRBJ2-3,CASSPGTDTQYF
TRBV6-6,TRBJ1-2,CASSSTGDSNYGYTF
TRBV27,TRBJ1-6,CASSRAGAPNSPLHF
TRBV3-1/TRBV3-2,TRBJ1-2,CASSPLNQGNYGYTF
TRBV9,TRBJ1-2,CASSGPGQNYGYTF
TRBV9,TRBJ2-3,CASSVVRGNTDTQYF
TRBV4-2,TRBJ1-2,CASSQEVQGNGYTF
TRBV2,TRBJ1-5,CASSSGQGGDQPQHF
TRBV7-3,TRBJ2-1,CASSLTSRVGEQFF
TRBV27,TRBJ1-1,CASGTQGSNTEAFF
TRBV27,TRBJ2-1,CASNRDRGDNEQFF
TRBV11-2,TRBJ2-1,CASNPSAGGGPPSYNEQFF
TRBV15,TRBJ2-3,CATSRRTSVTDTQYF
TRBV10-3,TRBJ1-1,CAISDGLNTEAFF
TRBV2,TRBJ1-2,CASRDRSLHGYTF
TRBV5-4,TRBJ2-5,CASSLPTSEETQYF
TRBV5-1,TRBJ1-1,CASSLADRGNTEAFF
TRBV28,TRBJ2-1,CASSRYGQGSSYNEQFF
TRBV27,TRBJ2-1,CASSRPSGGNYNEQFF
TRBV5-4,TRBJ1-6,CASSLGGGRSPLHF
TRBV29-1,TRBJ2-5,CSVESGGRETQYF
TRBV11-2,TRBJ1-2,CASSRPNRGDGYTF
TRBV29-1,TRBJ2-1,CSVEERGVYNEQFF
TRBV14,TRBJ1-4,CASSQDPARLKEKLFF
TRBV19,TRBJ1-3,CASSIVTIASGNTIYF
TRBV12-3/TRBV12-4,TRBJ1-5,CASSNRGGQPQHF
TRBV6-5,TRBJ1-1,CASKIQGGITEAFF
TRBV6-1,TRBJ1-5,CASSASGGYRNQPQHF
TRBV25-1,TRBJ2-5,CATSKDRPLSGQETQYF
TRBV7-8,TRBJ2-3,CASSLVDSGDTQYF
TRBV27,TRBJ1-1,CASKPSGNTEAFF